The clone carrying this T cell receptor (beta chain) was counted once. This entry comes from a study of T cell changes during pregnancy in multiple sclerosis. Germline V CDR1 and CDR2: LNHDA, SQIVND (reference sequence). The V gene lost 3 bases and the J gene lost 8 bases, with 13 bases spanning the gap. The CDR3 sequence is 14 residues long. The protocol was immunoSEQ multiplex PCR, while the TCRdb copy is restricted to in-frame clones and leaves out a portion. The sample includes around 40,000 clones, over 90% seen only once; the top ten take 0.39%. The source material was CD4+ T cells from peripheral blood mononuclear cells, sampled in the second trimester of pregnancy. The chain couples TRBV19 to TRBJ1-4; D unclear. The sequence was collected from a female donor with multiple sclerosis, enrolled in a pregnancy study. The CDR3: CASSIGGIEEKLFF. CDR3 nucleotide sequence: TGTGCCAGTAGTATCGGAGGTATCGAGGAAAAACTGTTTTTT.